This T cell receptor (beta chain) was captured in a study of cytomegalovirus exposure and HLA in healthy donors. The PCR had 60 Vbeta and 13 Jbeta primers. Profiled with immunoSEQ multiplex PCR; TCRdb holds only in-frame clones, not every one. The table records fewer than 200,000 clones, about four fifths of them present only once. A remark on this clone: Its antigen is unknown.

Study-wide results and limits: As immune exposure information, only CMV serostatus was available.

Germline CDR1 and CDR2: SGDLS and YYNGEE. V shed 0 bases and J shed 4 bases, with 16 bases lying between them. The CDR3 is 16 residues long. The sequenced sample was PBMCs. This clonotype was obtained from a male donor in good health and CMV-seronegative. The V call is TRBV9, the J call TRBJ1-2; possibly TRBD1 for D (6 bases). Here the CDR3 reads CASSVEGGGRAYGYTF. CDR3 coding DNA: TGTGCCAGCAGCGTAGAGGGGGGGGGCAGGGCCTATGGCTACACCTTC.